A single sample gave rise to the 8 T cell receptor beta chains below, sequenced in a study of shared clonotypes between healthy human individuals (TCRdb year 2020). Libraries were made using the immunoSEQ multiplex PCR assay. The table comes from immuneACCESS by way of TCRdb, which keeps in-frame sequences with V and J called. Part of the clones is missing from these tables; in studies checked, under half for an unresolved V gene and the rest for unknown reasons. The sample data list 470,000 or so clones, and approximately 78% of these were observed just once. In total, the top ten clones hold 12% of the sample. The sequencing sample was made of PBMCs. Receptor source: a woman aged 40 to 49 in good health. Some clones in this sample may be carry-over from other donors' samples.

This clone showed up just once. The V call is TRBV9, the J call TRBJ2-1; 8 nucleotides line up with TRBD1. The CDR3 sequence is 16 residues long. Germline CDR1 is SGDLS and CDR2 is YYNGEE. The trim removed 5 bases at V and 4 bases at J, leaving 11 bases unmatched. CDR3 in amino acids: CASRPPGTGQYNEQFF. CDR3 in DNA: TGTGCCAGCAGGCCTCCAGGGACAGGCCAGTACAATGAGCAGTTCTTC.

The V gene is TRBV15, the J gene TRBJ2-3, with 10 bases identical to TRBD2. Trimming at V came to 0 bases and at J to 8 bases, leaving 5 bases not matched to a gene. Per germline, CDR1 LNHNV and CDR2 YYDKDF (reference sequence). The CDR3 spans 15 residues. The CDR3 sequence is CATSRDRLAGVTQYF. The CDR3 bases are TGTGCCACCAGCAGAGATAGGCTAGCGGGAGTTACGCAGTATTTT. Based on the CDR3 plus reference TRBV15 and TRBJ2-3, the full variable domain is DAMVIQNPRYQVTQFGKPVTLSCSQTLNHNVMYWYQQKSSQAPKLLFHYYDKDFNNEADTPDNFQSRRPNTSFCFLDIRSPGLGDTAMYLCATSRDRLAGVTQYFGPGTRLTVL.

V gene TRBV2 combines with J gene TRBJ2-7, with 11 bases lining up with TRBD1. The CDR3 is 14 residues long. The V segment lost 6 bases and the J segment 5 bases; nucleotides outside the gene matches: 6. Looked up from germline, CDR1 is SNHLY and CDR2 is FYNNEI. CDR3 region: CASSPWTGGNEQYF. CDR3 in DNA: TGTGCCAGCAGCCCCTGGACAGGGGGCAACGAGCAGTACTTC.

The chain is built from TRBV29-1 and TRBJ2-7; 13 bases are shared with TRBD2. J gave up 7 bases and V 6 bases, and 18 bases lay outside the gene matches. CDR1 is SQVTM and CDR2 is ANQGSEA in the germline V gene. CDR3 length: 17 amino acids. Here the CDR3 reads CSVTTSGTSGAPEEQYF. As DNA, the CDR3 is TGCAGCGTGACAACCTCCGGGACTAGCGGGGCCCCTGAAGAGCAGTACTTC.

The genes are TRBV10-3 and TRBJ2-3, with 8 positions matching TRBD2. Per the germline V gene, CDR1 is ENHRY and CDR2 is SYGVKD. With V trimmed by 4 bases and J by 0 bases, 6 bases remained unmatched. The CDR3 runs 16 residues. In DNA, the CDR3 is TGTGCCATCAGTGGGGGTAGCGGGACTAGCACAGATACGCAGTATTTT. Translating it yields CAISGGSGTSTDTQYF.

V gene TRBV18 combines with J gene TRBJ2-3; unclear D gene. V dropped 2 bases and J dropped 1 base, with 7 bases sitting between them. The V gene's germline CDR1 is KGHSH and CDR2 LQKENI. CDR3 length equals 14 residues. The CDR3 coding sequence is TGTGCCAGCTCACCAGGCGGCGGCACAGATACGCAGTATTTT. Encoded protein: CASSPGGGTDTQYF.

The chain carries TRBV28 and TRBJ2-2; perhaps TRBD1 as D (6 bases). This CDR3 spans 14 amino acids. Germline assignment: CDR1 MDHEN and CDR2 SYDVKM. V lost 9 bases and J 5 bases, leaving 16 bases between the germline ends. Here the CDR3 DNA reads TGTGCCAGTAGAGGACAGATCCTTACCGGGGAGCTGTTTTTT. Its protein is CASRGQILTGELFF.

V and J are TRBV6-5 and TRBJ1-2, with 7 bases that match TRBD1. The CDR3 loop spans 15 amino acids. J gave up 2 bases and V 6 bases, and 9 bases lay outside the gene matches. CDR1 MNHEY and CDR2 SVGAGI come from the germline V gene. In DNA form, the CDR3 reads TGTGCCAGCAGATATAGGGACAGCCGGAACTATGGCTACACCTTC. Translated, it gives CASRYRDSRNYGYTF.